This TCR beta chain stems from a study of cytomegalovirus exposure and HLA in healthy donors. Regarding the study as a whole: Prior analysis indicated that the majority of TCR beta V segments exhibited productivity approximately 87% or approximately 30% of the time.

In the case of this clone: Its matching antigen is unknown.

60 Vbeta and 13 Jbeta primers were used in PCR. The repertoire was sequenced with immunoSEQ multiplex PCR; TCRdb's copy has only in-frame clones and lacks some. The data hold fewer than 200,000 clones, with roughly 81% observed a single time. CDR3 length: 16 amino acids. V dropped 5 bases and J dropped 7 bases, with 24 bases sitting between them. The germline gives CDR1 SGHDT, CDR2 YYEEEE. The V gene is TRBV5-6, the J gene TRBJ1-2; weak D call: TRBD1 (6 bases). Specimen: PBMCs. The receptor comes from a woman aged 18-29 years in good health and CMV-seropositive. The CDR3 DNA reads TGTGCCAGCAGACGACTCTTGGCAGGCCCCAGGGGTGGCTACACCTTC. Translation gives CASRRLLAGPRGGYTF.